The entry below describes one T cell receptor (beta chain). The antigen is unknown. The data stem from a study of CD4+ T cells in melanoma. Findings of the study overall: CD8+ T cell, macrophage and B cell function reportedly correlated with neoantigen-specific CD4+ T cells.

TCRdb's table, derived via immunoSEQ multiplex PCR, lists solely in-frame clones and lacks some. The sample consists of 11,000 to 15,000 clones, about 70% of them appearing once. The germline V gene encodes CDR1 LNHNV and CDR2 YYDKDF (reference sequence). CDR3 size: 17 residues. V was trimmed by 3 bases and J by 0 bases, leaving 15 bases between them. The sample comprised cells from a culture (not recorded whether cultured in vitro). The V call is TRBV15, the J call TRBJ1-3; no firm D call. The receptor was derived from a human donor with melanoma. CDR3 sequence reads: CATSSEDDFSSGNTIYF. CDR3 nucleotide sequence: TGTGCCACCAGCAGCGAGGACGACTTTAGCTCTGGAAACACCATATATTTT.